These 26 T cell receptor beta chains were all obtained from the same sample, sequenced in a study of neoadjuvant anti-PD-1 for oral cavity cancer. This sample's time point: after neoadjuvant nivolumab, at surgical resection. Assay used: immunoSEQ multiplex PCR; TCRdb lists only in-frame clones, some missing. Of about 72,000 clones detected, approximately 84% appear once; the ten largest clones hold approximately 3%. Sequencing was performed on PBMCs, taken after nivolumab (anti-PD-1) treatment. Receptor source: a person between 35 and 79 years old with oral cavity squamous cell carcinoma.

This sequence joins TRBV6-5 and TRBJ2-1; tentative D call: TRBD2 (5 bases). Germline values: CDR1 MNHEY, CDR2 SVGAGI. V lost 3 bases and J lost 2, with 11 bases in between. CDR3 size: 15 residues. The CDR3 reads CASSYNGLPYNEQFF. For the CDR3, the DNA is TGTGCCAGCAGTTATAACGGACTTCCCTACAATGAGCAGTTCTTC.

This clone was recorded many times. The rearrangement joins TRBV20-1 to TRBJ1-1, with D unclear. This CDR3 contains 11 residues. V lost 7 bases to trimming and J lost 1 base, with 7 bases between them. Germline V CDR1 and CDR2: DFQATT, SNEGSKA (reference sequence). The CDR3 bases are TGCAGTGGATCGTCGAACACTGAAGCTTTCTTT. The encoded protein is CSGSSNTEAFF.

DNA for the CDR3: TGTGCCAGCAGGAGCGCGGGTTACGAGCAGTACTTC. It specifies CASRSAGYEQYF. The genes are TRBV28 and TRBJ2-7; D possibly corresponds to TRBD2 (5 bases). Trimming took off 6 bases at V and 4 bases at J, with 10 bases between the two ends. This CDR3 is 12 amino acids long. Germline loops: CDR1 MDHEN, CDR2 SYDVKM.

In its sample, this clone was seen once. The CDR3: CASDTGRHQPQHF. The DNA for the CDR3 is TGTGCCAGCGATACAGGGCGCCATCAGCCCCAGCATTTT. V and J are TRBV6-1 and TRBJ1-5; weak D call: TRBD1 (6 bases). Germline assignment: CDR1 MNHNS and CDR2 SASEGT. V lost 8 bases to trimming and J lost 5 bases, with 13 bases between them. The length of the CDR3 is 13 residues.

The gene calls are TRBV9 and TRBJ2-5; D not certain. Trimming took off 3 bases at V and 2 bases at J, with 8 bases between the two ends. The CDR3 contains 13 residues. In germline, CDR1 is SGDLS, CDR2 YYNGEE. CDR3 nucleotides: TGTGCCAGCAGCGCGCTTTCTCAAGAGACCCAGTACTTC. Protein: CASSALSQETQYF.

The V gene is TRBV9, the J gene TRBJ2-7; D uncertain. The CDR3 covers 14 residues. Trimming took off 4 bases at V and 9 bases at J, with 20 bases between the two ends. Germline CDR1 and CDR2: SGDLS and YYNGEE. The CDR3 here is CASSRTPDESWQYF. The CDR3 coding sequence is TGTGCCAGCAGCCGTACCCCCGATGAAAGCTGGCAGTACTTC.

The chain uses TRBV2 and TRBJ1-5; 8 bases are a match to TRBD1. This CDR3 spans 13 amino acids. Losses at the gene ends were 6 bases for V and 7 bases for J; bases not matched to a gene: 5. CDR1 SNHLY and CDR2 FYNNEI come from the germline V gene. The CDR3 protein is CASRDRAKQPQHF. DNA of the CDR3: TGTGCCAGCAGGGACAGGGCGAAACAGCCCCAGCATTTT. Combining the CDR3 with reference TRBV2 and TRBJ1-5 gives the whole variable domain EPEVTQTPSHQVTQMGQEVILRCVPISNHLYFYWYRQILGQKVEFLVSFYNNEISEKSEIFDDQFSVERPDGSNFTLKIRSTKLEDSAMYFCASRDRAKQPQHFGDGTRLSIL.

The chain joins TRBV9 to TRBJ2-7, with unresolved D. Trimming left V 0 bases short and J 3 bases short, with 7 bases between. The CDR3 consists of 13 residues. The germline gives CDR1 SGDLS, CDR2 YYNGEE. CDR3 coding DNA: TGTGCCAGCAGCGTAGCTCCCCTCTACGAGCAGTACTTC. It yields the protein CASSVAPLYEQYF.

The chain links TRBV7-2 to TRBJ1-3, with D perhaps TRBD1 (5 bases). Germline V gene lookup returns CDR1 SGHTA and CDR2 FQGNSA. V was shortened by 3 bases and J by 6 bases, with 9 bases between the two germline ends. This CDR3 comprises 13 residues. DNA for the CDR3: TGTGCCAGCAGCTTCAGGGAAGAAAACACCATATATTTT. Translating gives CASSFREENTIYF.

CDR3: CASSPFSGSLTDTQYF. The DNA for the CDR3 is TGTGCCAGCAGCCCGTTTAGCGGGAGCCTCACAGATACGCAGTATTTT. This chain connects TRBV7-2 to TRBJ2-3; 9 positions match TRBD2. The trim removed 5 bases at V and 2 bases at J, leaving 8 bases unmatched. Per the germline V gene, CDR1 is SGHTA and CDR2 is FQGNSA. CDR3 length: 16 residues.

The CDR3 DNA follows: TGTGCCAGTTCCGAGGGGCAGGTGTTTGGAAACACCATATATTTT. Translating it yields CASSEGQVFGNTIYF. V gene TRBV19 combines with J gene TRBJ1-3; D is possibly TRBD1 (5 bases). V was pared by 8 bases and J by 3 bases, with 17 bases between. Looked up from germline, CDR1 is LNHDA and CDR2 is SQIVND (reference sequence). This CDR3 has 15 amino acids.

The rearrangement uses TRBV27 and TRBJ2-2; no clear D. Germline lookup yields CDR1 MNHEY and CDR2 SMNVEV (reference sequence). The CDR3 sequence is 13 residues long. The germline V and J ends were trimmed by 3 bases and 7 bases, with 9 bases remaining between them. DNA of the CDR3: TGTGCCAGCAGTTTCGGTGAAATCGGGGAGCTGTTTTTT. This codes for CASSFGEIGELFF.

This clone occurred once. The J gene is TRBJ2-7, the V gene TRBV4-1, with TRBD2 matching 10 bases. V shed 4 bases, J shed 0 bases, and the junction held 3 bases outside the gene matches. The germline V gene has CDR1 MGHRA and CDR2 YSYEKL. The CDR3 is made up of 15 amino acids. The chain's CDR3 is CASSRTSGDSYEQYF. CDR3 bases: TGCGCCAGCAGCCGGACTAGCGGTGACTCCTACGAGCAGTACTTC.

The chain has TRBV11-3 and TRBJ2-2; TRBD1 is a possible D gene (6 bases). Germline-derived CDR1 and CDR2 are SGHNT and YENEEA. The V gene lost 4 bases and the J gene lost 3 bases, with 12 bases spanning the gap. This CDR3 contains 15 residues. CDR3 region: CASSSWTADTGELFF. CDR3 nucleotide sequence: TGTGCCAGCAGCTCGTGGACAGCGGACACCGGGGAGCTGTTTTTT.

This clone was picked up a small number of times. CDR3 amino acids: CASSPGQAPGNTIYF. The CDR3 DNA is TGCGCCAGCAGCCCGGGACAGGCTCCTGGAAACACCATATATTTT. J is TRBJ1-3 and V is TRBV5-1; 8 bases agree with TRBD1. The CDR3 length is 15 residues. Germline-derived CDR1 and CDR2 are SGHRS and YFSETQ. J lost 2 bases, V lost 4 bases, and 5 bases had no gene match.

The chain has TRBV11-2 and TRBJ2-2; D unresolved. Between the trimmed V and J ends, which lost 1 base and 6 bases, there was a span of 12 bases. Per the germline V gene, CDR1 is SGHAT and CDR2 is FQNNGV. The CDR3 runs 15 residues. The DNA of the CDR3 is TGTGCCAGCAGCTTAGCCCCGATTGGGCCCGGGGAGCTGTTTTTT. Translation: CASSLAPIGPGELFF.

The CDR3 sequence is CASSSTGNTEAFF. DNA for the CDR3: TGTGCCAGCAGTTCGACAGGGAACACTGAAGCTTTCTTT. This rearrangement joins TRBV5-5 to TRBJ1-1, with D perhaps TRBD1 (6 bases). The ends were cut back, 5 bases at V and 1 base at J, with 9 bases in the middle. The CDR3 consists of 13 residues. From germline, CDR1 is SGHKS and CDR2 YYEKEE (reference sequence).

The chain uses TRBV5-8 and TRBJ2-7; D possibly uses TRBD1 or TRBD2 (5 bases each). The CDR3 runs to 16 residues. Germline V gene data show CDR1 as SGHTS and CDR2 as YDEGEE. V was shortened by 0 bases and J by 4 bases, with 17 bases between the two germline ends. CDR3 sequence reads: CASSLVIKRGPYEQYF. CDR3 bases: TGTGCCAGCAGCTTGGTGATCAAGAGGGGACCTTACGAGCAGTACTTC.

The rearrangement links TRBV5-1 to TRBJ2-1; D remains unclear. From germline, CDR1 is SGHRS and CDR2 YFSETQ. The V end lost 1 base, the J end lost 0 bases, and 8 bases lay between the germline ends. CDR3 length: 15 residues. Here the CDR3 reads CASSLLPDSYNEQFF. As DNA, the CDR3 is TGCGCCAGCAGCTTGTTGCCCGACTCCTACAATGAGCAGTTCTTC.

As concerns this clone: Distinct nucleotide sequences in the sample also encode this CDR3. This chain connects TRBV2 to TRBJ2-7; no clear D gene. This CDR3 is built from 12 residues. Between the trimmed V and J ends, which lost 2 bases and 0 bases, there was a span of 2 bases. CDR1 is SNHLY and CDR2 is FYNNEI in the germline V gene. The CDR3 DNA sequence: TGTGCCAGCAGTGAAAACTCCTACGAGCAGTACTTC. This codes for CASSENSYEQYF.

The chain combines TRBV5-1 with TRBJ2-1; D is undetermined. Trimming stripped 7 bases from V and 4 bases from J, with 9 bases between. CDR1 and CDR2 (germline): SGHRS, YFSETQ. There are 12 residues in the CDR3. The CDR3: CASSVGYNEQFF. CDR3 nucleotides: TGCGCCAGCTCCGTCGGATACAATGAGCAGTTCTTC.

The chain joins TRBV10-3 to TRBJ2-5; 9 nucleotides line up with TRBD2. Per germline, CDR1 ENHRY and CDR2 SYGVKD. There are 15 residues in the CDR3. V shed 3 bases and J 1 base; nucleotides not matched to a gene: 3. The CDR3 spells CAISDPAGGQETQYF. The CDR3 DNA sequence: TGTGCCATCAGTGATCCAGCGGGGGGCCAAGAGACCCAGTACTTC.

The chain is built from TRBV19 and TRBJ1-5; no reliable D call. Germline assignment: CDR1 LNHDA and CDR2 SQIVND (reference sequence). The CDR3 extends over 18 amino acids. V lost 7 bases, J lost 0 bases, and 22 bases lay in between. The CDR3 region is CASTPGSILDYSNQPQHF. In DNA, the CDR3 is TGTGCCAGTACTCCTGGTTCGATCCTGGACTATAGCAATCAGCCCCAGCATTTT.

The genes are TRBV5-1 and TRBJ1-2; 7 bases match TRBD1. CDR1 and CDR2 from the germline V gene are SGHRS and YFSETQ. V shed 0 bases, J shed 5 bases, and the junction held 7 bases outside the gene matches. This CDR3 comprises 15 residues. CDR3 bases: TGCGCCAGCAGCTTGGGACAGGGACCGCAATATGGCTACACCTTC. Translation: CASSLGQGPQYGYTF.

The gene calls are TRBV6-5 and TRBJ2-6; 10 bases map to TRBD1. CDR3 length: 16 residues. Trimming took 2 bases from V and 2 from J; bases not matched to a gene: 0. Germline V gives CDR1 MNHEY, CDR2 SVGAGI. CDR3 in amino acids: CASSYGQGAGANVLTF. CDR3 DNA: TGTGCCAGCAGTTACGGACAGGGGGCTGGGGCCAACGTCCTGACTTTC.

The chain has TRBV9 and TRBJ1-1, with D perhaps matching TRBD1 (6 bases). CDR3 length: 14 residues. Trimming pared 0 bases from V and 5 bases from J, leaving 11 bases between. Germline CDR1 SGDLS, CDR2 YYNGEE. In DNA form, the CDR3 reads TGTGCCAGCAGCGTAGAGGGGGGCGGAACTGAAGCTTTCTTT. Residues: CASSVEGGGTEAFF.